This is a list of T cell receptor beta chains from one sample in a study of shared clonotypes between healthy human individuals. TCRdb's copy holds only in-frame clones and misses some; the assay was immunoSEQ multiplex PCR. Of 2 million to 2.5 million clones listed, approximately 94% are singletons. The sample was naive CD4+ T cells sorted from blood. These receptors all come from a man aged 18 to 29 in good health. CDR3s include the opening cysteine and the closing phenylalanine or tryptophan. The D gene is left open where the match is weak. Only part of the rows carry a size: once, few, many, or a class if the clone is expanded.

v_gene	d_gene	abundance	j_gene	CDR3aa	CDR3nt
TRBV19	TRBD2	NA	TRBJ2-5	CASSDGTSFSGETQYF	TGTGCCAGTAGTGACGGGACTAGCTTTTCTGGCGAGACCCAGTACTTC
TRBV9	TRBD2	NA	TRBJ2-3	CASTHGGGSTDTQYF	TGTGCCAGCACCCACGGGGGGGGAAGCACAGATACGCAGTATTTT
TRBV7-9	NA	once	TRBJ2-7	CASSLSNEQYF	TGTGCCAGCAGCCTTAGCAACGAGCAGTACTTC
TRBV18	NA	NA	TRBJ1-2	CASSPDRNYGYTF	TGTGCCAGCTCACCCGACAGAAACTATGGCTACACCTTC
TRBV30	NA	NA	TRBJ1-4	CAWSLPRGTNEKLFF	TGTGCCTGGAGTCTCCCAAGGGGAACTAATGAAAAACTGTTTTTT
TRBV10-2	NA	few	TRBJ2-1	CASSGRGEQFF	TGCGCCAGCAGTGGCCGTGGTGAGCAGTTCTTC
TRBV4-1	NA	NA	TRBJ2-1	CASSQVTGYNERFF	TGCGCCAGCAGCCAAGTTACGGGTTACAATGAGCGGTTCTTC
TRBV14	NA	NA	TRBJ2-3	CASSQVAVETQYF	TGTGCCAGCAGCCAAGTGGCGGTAGAAACGCAGTATTTT
TRBV5-1	NA	NA	TRBJ2-6	CASSLASSGANVLTF	TGCGCCAGCAGCTTGGCCAGCTCTGGGGCCAACGTCCTGACTTTC
TRBV7-6	NA	NA	TRBJ2-7	CASSQLTNSYEQYF	TGTGCCAGCAGCCAGTTGACTAACTCCTACGAGCAGTACTTC
TRBV30	NA	NA	TRBJ2-7	CAWRGDGYYEQYF	TGTGCCTGGAGAGGGGACGGCTACTACGAGCAGTACTTC
TRBV30	NA	once	TRBJ1-5	CAWSRQGYQPQHF	TGTGCCTGGAGTAGGCAGGGCTACCAGCCCCAGCATTTT
TRBV18	TRBD2	NA	TRBJ2-7	CASSPNGRYEQYF	TGTGCCAGCTCACCTAACGGGAGGTACGAGCAGTACTTC
TRBV2	TRBD2	NA	TRBJ2-7	CASKEREGVYEQYF	TGTGCCAGCAAAGAGCGGGAGGGCGTCTACGAGCAGTACTTC
TRBV6-6	NA	NA	TRBJ1-4	CASRLGTSGNEKLFF	TGTGCCAGCAGACTCGGGACATCGGGGAATGAAAAACTGTTTTTT
TRBV5-1	TRBD2	once	TRBJ2-7	CASSLESPSGGAKQYF	TGCGCCAGCAGCTTGGAATCGCCTAGCGGGGGGGCCAAGCAGTACTTC
TRBV11-2	TRBD1	NA	TRBJ2-7	CASSIGTGGYEQYF	TGTGCCAGCAGTATCGGGACAGGAGGATACGAGCAGTACTTC
TRBV6-1	TRBD2	NA	TRBJ2-7	CASRLAGSSYEQYF	TGTGCCAGCAGGCTAGCGGGGAGCTCCTACGAGCAGTACTTC
TRBV30	NA	NA	TRBJ1-3	CAWSPPAFGNTIYF	TGTGCCTGGAGCCCCCCGGCGTTCGGAAACACCATATATTTT
TRBV5-4	TRBD2	NA	TRBJ2-7	CASSPRTSGNYEQYF	TGTGCCAGCAGCCCCCGGACTAGCGGTAACTACGAGCAGTACTTC
TRBV6-5	NA	NA	TRBJ1-6	CASSPRGEGRTLHF	TGTGCCAGCAGTCCCCGGGGCGAGGGCAGGACCCTCCACTTT
TRBV7-7	TRBD2	NA	TRBJ2-5	CASSLGLAGGSTQYF	TGTGCTAGCAGCTTAGGACTAGCGGGGGGGTCCACCCAGTACTTC
TRBV4-3	TRBD2	NA	TRBJ2-2	CASSQAFGSGRGWVTGELFF	TGCGCCAGCAGCCAAGCTTTTGGTAGCGGGAGAGGCTGGGTCACCGGGGAGCTGTTTTTT
TRBV6-5	NA	NA	TRBJ2-1	CASSTRGPYSEQFF	TGTGCCAGCAGTACCCGGGGACCGTATAGCGAGCAGTTCTTC
TRBV6-5	NA	NA	TRBJ2-7	CASSLDTLMEEQYF	TGTGCCAGCAGCCTGGACACCCTGATGGAGGAGCAGTACTTC
TRBV6-5	NA	NA	TRBJ1-3	CASSYSGSQGNTIYF	TGTGCCAGCAGTTACTCAGGGAGTCAGGGAAACACCATATATTTT
TRBV11-2	NA	NA	TRBJ2-5	CASSLGEVETQYF	TGTGCCAGCAGCCTAGGGGAGGTCGAGACCCAGTACTTC
TRBV5-6	NA	once	TRBJ2-7	CASSHWSGNEQYF	TGTGCCAGCAGCCACTGGTCGGGCAACGAGCAGTACTTC
TRBV11-2	TRBD1	NA	TRBJ2-2	CASRIGTGETGELFF	TGTGCCAGCAGGATCGGGACAGGGGAGACCGGGGAGCTGTTTTTT
TRBV19	TRBD1	NA	TRBJ1-5	CASSMAQGARSNQPQHF	TGTGCCAGTAGTATGGCACAGGGGGCGCGGAGCAATCAGCCCCAGCATTTT
TRBV2	NA	few	TRBJ1-2	CASSETGYTF	TGTGCCAGCAGTGAAACTGGCTACACCTTC
TRBV7-2	NA	once	TRBJ2-1	CASSNRREQFF	TGTGCCAGCAGCAACAGACGTGAGCAGTTCTTC
TRBV7-2	NA	NA	TRBJ1-5	CASSSQGQGNQPQHF	TGTGCCAGCAGCTCGCAGGGGCAGGGCAATCAGCCCCAGCATTTT
TRBV19	NA	once	TRBJ2-7	CASSIGAVESYEQYF	TGTGCCAGTAGTATTGGGGCCGTTGAATCCTACGAGCAGTACTTC
TRBV7-2	NA	NA	TRBJ2-5	CASSFIATETQYF	TGTGCCAGCAGCTTTATAGCGACGGAGACCCAGTACTTC
TRBV6-1	NA	NA	TRBJ2-7	CASVDRGASEQYF	TGTGCCAGCGTCGATAGGGGGGCCTCCGAGCAGTACTTC
TRBV7-9	NA	NA	TRBJ1-4	CASRVEKGGASEKLFF	TGTGCCAGCAGGGTGGAGAAGGGGGGCGCCTCAGAAAAACTGTTTTTT
TRBV28	NA	NA	TRBJ1-1	CASSFGGPLNTEAFF	TGTGCCAGCAGTTTCGGGGGGCCCTTGAACACTGAAGCTTTCTTT
TRBV6-6	NA	NA	TRBJ2-1	CASRTSAGEQFF	TGTGCCAGCAGGACCTCAGCCGGAGAGCAGTTCTTC
TRBV6-5	NA	NA	TRBJ1-4	CASSRGGGEKLFF	TGTGCCAGCAGCAGGGGAGGCGGAGAAAAACTGTTTTTT
TRBV5-1	TRBD2	NA	TRBJ2-3	CASREGLARTDTQYF	TGCGCCAGCAGGGAGGGACTAGCCCGCACAGATACGCAGTATTTT
TRBV19	NA	NA	TRBJ1-5	CASSLSPGFSSNQPQHF	TGTGCCAGTAGTCTATCTCCCGGGTTCAGTAGCAATCAGCCCCAGCATTTT
TRBV6-5	TRBD1	NA	TRBJ1-1	CASSYSGDRTGAFF	TGTGCCAGCAGTTACTCGGGGGACAGGACGGGAGCTTTCTTT
TRBV4-3	NA	NA	TRBJ1-1	CASSQDVTPNTEAFF	TGCGCCAGCAGCCAAGACGTGACACCGAACACTGAAGCTTTCTTT
TRBV5-1	NA	NA	TRBJ2-6	CASSLVALRAPGANVLTF	TGCGCCAGCAGCTTGGTGGCTCTCCGCGCCCCTGGGGCCAACGTCCTGACTTTC
TRBV5-4	NA	NA	TRBJ2-7	CASSFGVDYEQYF	TGTGCCAGCAGCTTCGGGGTTGACTACGAGCAGTACTTC
TRBV5-1	NA	NA	TRBJ1-1	CASSSLRDDTEAFF	TGCGCCAGCAGCTCCCTCCGGGATGACACTGAAGCTTTCTTT
TRBV21-1	NA	NA	TRBJ2-5	CASSRNRGTEETQYF	TGTGCCAGCAGCAGAAACAGGGGCACCGAAGAGACCCAGTACTTC
TRBV6-1	NA	NA	TRBJ1-5	CASQQRQSQPQHF	TGTGCCAGCCAACAGAGACAGAGTCAGCCCCAGCATTTT
TRBV19	NA	NA	TRBJ2-7	CASRRRAGNEQYF	TGTGCCAGTAGGCGGAGGGCCGGGAACGAGCAGTACTTC
TRBV9	TRBD1	NA	TRBJ2-5	CASSVRDRQETQYF	TGTGCCAGCAGCGTACGGGACAGACAAGAGACCCAGTACTTC
TRBV21-1	NA	NA	TRBJ2-3	CASSKDGGGIDTQYF	TGTGCCAGCAGCAAAGACGGCGGGGGTATAGATACGCAGTATTTT
TRBV7-2	NA	NA	TRBJ2-7	CASSRIDSTYEQYF	TGTGCCAGCAGCCGAATAGACAGTACCTACGAGCAGTACTTC